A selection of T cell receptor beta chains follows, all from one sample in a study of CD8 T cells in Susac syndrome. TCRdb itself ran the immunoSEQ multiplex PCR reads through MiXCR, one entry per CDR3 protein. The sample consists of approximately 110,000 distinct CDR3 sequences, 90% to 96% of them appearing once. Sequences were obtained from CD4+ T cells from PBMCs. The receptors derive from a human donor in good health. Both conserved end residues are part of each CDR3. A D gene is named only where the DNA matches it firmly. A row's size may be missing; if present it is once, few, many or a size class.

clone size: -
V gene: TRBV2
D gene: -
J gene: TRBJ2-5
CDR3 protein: CASSEEAGRMETQYF
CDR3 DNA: TGTGCCAGCAGTGAAGAGGCAGGCCGAATGGAGACCCAGTACTTC

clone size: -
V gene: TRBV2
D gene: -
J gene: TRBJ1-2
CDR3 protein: CASSDSLVRLWYGYTF
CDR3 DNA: TGTGCCAGCAGTGATTCCTTGGTCAGATTGTGGTATGGCTACACCTTC

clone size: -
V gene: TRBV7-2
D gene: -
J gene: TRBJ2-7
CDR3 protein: CASSSGSLVAHEQYF
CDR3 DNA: TGTGCCAGCAGCTCCGGGTCGCTAGTCGCCCACGAGCAGTACTTC

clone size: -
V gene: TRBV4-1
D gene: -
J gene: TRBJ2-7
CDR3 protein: CASSQVEGKRERTYEQYF
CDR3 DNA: TGCGCCAGCAGCCAAGTGGAGGGGAAGAGGGAGAGGACCTACGAGCAGTACTTC

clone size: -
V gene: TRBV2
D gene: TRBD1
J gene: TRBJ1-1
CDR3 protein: CANRGQGGPEAFF
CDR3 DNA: TGTGCCAACAGGGGACAGGGGGGCCCTGAAGCTTTCTTT

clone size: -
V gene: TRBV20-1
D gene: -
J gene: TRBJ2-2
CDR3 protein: CSAAFPGTGELFF
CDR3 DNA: TGCAGTGCTGCGTTCCCCGGCACCGGGGAGCTGTTTTTT

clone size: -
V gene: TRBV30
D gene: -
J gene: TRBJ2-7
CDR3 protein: CAWSHGSQAYYEQYF
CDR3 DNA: TGTGCCTGGAGTCACGGCTCACAGGCCTACTACGAGCAGTACTTC

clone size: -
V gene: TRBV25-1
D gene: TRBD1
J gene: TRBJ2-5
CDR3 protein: CASSEPPGGEETQYF
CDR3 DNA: TGTGCCAGCAGTGAACCACCAGGGGGCGAAGAGACCCAGTACTTC

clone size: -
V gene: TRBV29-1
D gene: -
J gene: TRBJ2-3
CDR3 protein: CSVKPGPSLDTQYF
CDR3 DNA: TGCAGCGTTAAACCGGGACCCTCCTTAGATACGCAGTATTTT

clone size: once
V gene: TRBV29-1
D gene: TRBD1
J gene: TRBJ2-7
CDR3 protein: CSVELRDRKDSYEQYF
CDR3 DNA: TGCAGCGTTGAGCTCAGGGACAGAAAAGACTCCTACGAGCAGTACTTC

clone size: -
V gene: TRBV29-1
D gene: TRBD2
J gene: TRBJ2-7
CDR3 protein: CSVAPLAGYEQYF
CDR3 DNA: TGCAGCGTTGCCCCCCTAGCGGGCTACGAGCAGTACTTC

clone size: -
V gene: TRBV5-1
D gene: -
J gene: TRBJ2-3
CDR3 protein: CASSLSTGTSTDTQYF
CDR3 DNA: TGCGCCAGCAGCCTGAGTACAGGGACGAGCACAGATACGCAGTATTTT

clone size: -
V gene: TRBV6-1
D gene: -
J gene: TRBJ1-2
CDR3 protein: CASRGSYRNYGYTF
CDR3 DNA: TGTGCCAGCAGGGGTTCCTACAGGAACTATGGCTACACCTTC

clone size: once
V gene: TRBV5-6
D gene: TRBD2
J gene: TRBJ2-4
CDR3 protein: CASSLVGSGGDIQYF
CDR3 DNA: TGTGCCAGCAGCTTGGTCGGTAGCGGGGGAGACATTCAGTACTTC

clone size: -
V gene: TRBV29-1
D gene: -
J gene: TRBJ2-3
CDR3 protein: CSAEQGTDTQYF
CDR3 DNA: TGCAGCGCCGAACAGGGCACAGATACGCAGTATTTT

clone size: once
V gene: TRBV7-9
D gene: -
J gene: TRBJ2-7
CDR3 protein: CASSPRVSSYEQYF
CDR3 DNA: TGTGCCAGCAGCCCCCGGGTGAGCTCCTACGAGCAGTACTTC

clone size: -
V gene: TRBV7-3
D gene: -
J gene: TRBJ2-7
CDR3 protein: CASSLTKGYEQYF
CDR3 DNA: TGTGCCAGCAGCCTCACGAAGGGTTACGAGCAGTACTTC

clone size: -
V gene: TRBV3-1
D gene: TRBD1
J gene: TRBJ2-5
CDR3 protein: CASSRRQGSQETQYF
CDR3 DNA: TGTGCCAGCAGCCGACGACAGGGGTCCCAAGAGACCCAGTACTTC

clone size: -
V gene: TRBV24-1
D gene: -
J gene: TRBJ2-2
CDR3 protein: CATLTDNTGELFF
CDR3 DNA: TGTGCCACCTTGACAGATAACACCGGGGAGCTGTTTTTT

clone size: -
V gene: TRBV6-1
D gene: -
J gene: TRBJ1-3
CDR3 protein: CASSLRPGSSGNTIYF
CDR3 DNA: TGTGCCAGCAGTCTGCGTCCGGGCAGCTCTGGAAACACCATATATTTT

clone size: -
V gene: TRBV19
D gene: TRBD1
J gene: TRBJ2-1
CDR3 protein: CASKATGTGKYNEQFF
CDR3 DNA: TGTGCCAGTAAGGCTACGGGGACAGGAAAGTACAATGAGCAGTTCTTC

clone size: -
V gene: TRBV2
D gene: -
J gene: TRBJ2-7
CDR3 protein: CASSPTLNYEQYF
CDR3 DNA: TGTGCCAGCAGCCCCACCCTCAACTACGAGCAGTACTTC

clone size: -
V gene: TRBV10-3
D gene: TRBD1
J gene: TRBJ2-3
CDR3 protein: CAISVTGGTDTQYF
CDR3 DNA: TGTGCCATCAGTGTGACAGGGGGCACAGATACGCAGTATTTT

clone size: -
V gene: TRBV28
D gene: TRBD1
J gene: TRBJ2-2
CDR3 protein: CASVRDSVNTGELFF
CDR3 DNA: TGTGCCAGCGTTCGGGACAGTGTTAACACCGGGGAGCTGTTTTTT

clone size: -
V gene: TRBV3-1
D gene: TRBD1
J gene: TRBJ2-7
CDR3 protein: CASSLGGVHSYEQYF
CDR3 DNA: TGTGCCAGCAGCCTAGGGGGCGTCCACTCCTACGAGCAGTACTTC

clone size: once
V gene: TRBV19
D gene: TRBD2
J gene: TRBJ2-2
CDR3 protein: CASIAGPWGELFF
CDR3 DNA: TGTGCCAGTATAGCGGGGCCCTGGGGGGAGCTGTTTTTT

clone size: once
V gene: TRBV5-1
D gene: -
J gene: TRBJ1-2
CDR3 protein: CASSTETGSGYTF
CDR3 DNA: TGCGCCAGCAGCACAGAGACAGGATCCGGCTACACCTTC

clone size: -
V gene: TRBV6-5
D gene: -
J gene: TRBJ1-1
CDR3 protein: CASSYSGQLNTEAFF
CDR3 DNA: TGTGCCAGCAGTTACTCGGGGCAGCTGAACACTGAAGCTTTCTTT

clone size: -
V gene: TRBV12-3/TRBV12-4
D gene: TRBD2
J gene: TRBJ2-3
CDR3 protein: CASSFGGSGRAKDTQYF
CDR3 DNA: TGTGCCAGCAGTTTTGGGGGTAGCGGGAGGGCCAAGGATACGCAGTATTTT

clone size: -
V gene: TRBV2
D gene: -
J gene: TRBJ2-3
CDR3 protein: CASGRQAASTDTQYF
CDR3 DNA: TGTGCCAGCGGACGACAGGCGGCAAGCACAGATACGCAGTATTTT

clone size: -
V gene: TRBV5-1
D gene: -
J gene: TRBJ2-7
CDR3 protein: CASSLDPQQIYEQYF
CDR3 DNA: TGCGCCAGCAGCTTGGACCCACAGCAAATCTACGAGCAGTACTTC

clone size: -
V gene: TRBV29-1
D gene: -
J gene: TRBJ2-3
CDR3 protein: CSVEVTRGTDTQYF
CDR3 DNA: TGCAGCGTTGAAGTGACCAGGGGCACAGATACGCAGTATTTT

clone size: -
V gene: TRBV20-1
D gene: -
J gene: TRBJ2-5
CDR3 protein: CSATGQQETQYF
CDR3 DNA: TGCAGTGCAACCGGACAGCAAGAGACCCAGTACTTC

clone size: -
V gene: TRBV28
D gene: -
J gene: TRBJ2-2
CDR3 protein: CASIPYGSNTGELFF
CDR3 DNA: TGTGCCAGCATTCCTTACGGGTCCAACACCGGGGAGCTGTTTTTT

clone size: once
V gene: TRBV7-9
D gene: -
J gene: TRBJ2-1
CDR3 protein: CASSPGFVQFF
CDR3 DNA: TGTGCCAGCAGCCCGGGGTTTGTGCAGTTCTTC

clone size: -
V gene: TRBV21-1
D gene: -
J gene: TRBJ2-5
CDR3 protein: CASSKAAGTKETQYF
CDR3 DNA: TGTGCCAGCAGCAAAGCAGCAGGGACCAAAGAGACCCAGTACTTC

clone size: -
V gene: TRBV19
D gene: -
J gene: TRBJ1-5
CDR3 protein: CASSTRTSNQPQHF
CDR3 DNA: TGTGCCAGTAGTACCCGGACGAGCAATCAGCCCCAGCATTTT

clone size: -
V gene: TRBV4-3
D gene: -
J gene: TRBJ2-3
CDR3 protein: CASSHGPSTDTQYF
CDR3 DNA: TGCGCCAGCAGCCACGGACCCAGCACAGATACGCAGTATTTT

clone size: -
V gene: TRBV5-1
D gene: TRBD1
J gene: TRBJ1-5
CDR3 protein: CASSSTGGSGQPQHF
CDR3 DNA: TGCGCCAGCAGCTCAACAGGGGGGTCGGGTCAGCCCCAGCATTTT

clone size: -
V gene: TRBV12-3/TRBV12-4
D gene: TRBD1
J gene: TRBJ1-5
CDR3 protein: CASSTGENQPQHF
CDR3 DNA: TGTGCCAGCAGTACAGGGGAGAATCAGCCCCAGCATTTT

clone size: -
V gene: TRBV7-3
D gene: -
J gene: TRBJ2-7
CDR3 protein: CASSLKGQPYEQYF
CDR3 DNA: TGTGCCAGCAGCTTAAAGGGTCAACCCTACGAGCAGTACTTC

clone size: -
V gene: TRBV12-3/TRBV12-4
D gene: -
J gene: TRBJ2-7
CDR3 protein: CASSFVSSYEQYF
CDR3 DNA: TGTGCCAGCAGTTTCGTCAGCTCCTACGAGCAGTACTTC

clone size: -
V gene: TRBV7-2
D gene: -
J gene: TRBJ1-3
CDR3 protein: CASTLGNSGNTIYF
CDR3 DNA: TGTGCCTCGACCCTCGGGAACTCTGGAAACACCATATATTTT

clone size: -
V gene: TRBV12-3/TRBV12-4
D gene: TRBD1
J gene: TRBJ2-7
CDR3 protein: CASRGTGGAYEQYF
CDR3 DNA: TGTGCCAGCAGAGGGACAGGGGGGGCCTACGAGCAGTACTTC

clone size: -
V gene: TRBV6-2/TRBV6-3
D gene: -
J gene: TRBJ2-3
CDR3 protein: CASNNGGQPGTQYF
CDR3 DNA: TGTGCCAGCAACAACGGGGGACAACCCGGTACGCAGTATTTT

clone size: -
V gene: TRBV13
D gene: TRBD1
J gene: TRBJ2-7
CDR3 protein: CASRGQRRQGGHEQYF
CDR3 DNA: TGTGCCAGCAGGGGACAGAGGCGACAGGGGGGACACGAGCAGTACTTC

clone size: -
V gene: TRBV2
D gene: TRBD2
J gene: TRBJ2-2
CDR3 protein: CASSGTSGVTGELFF
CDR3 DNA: TGTGCCAGCAGTGGGACTAGCGGGGTCACCGGGGAGCTGTTTTTT

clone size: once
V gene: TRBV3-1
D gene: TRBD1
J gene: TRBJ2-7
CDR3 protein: CASSDRGRDEQYF
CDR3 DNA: TGTGCCAGCAGCGACAGGGGGCGGGACGAGCAGTACTTC

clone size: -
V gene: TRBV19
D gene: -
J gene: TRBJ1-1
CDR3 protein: CASSISEGRTEAFF
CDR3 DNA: TGTGCCAGTAGTATCTCGGAGGGGAGGACTGAAGCTTTCTTT

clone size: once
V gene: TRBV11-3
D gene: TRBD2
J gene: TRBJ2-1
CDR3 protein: CASSLVGASGSSEQFF
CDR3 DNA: TGTGCCAGCAGCTTAGTTGGGGCTAGCGGGAGTTCGGAGCAGTTCTTC

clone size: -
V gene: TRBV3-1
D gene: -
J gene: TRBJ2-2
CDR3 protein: CASSQGPSGTGELFF
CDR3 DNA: TGTGCCAGCAGCCAAGGCCCCTCCGGCACCGGGGAGCTGTTTTTT

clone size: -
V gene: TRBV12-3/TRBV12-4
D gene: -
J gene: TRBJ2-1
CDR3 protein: CASSSTARSTYNEQFF
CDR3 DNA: TGTGCCAGCAGTTCAACGGCCCGCTCGACCTACAATGAGCAGTTCTTC

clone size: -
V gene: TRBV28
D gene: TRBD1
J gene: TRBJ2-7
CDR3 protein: CASRAWDRGNEQYF
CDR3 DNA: TGTGCCAGCAGAGCCTGGGACAGGGGAAACGAGCAGTACTTC

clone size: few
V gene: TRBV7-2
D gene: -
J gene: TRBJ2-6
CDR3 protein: CASRTGSGANVLTF
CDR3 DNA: TGTGCCAGCAGAACCGGGTCTGGGGCCAACGTCCTGACTTTC

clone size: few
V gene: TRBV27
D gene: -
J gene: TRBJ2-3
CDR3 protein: CASSLSRSSTDTQYF
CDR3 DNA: TGTGCCAGCAGTTTGTCTCGCAGTAGCACAGATACGCAGTATTTT